The clone carrying this T cell receptor (beta chain) was found many times. The data derive from a study of CD4 and CD8 cells across lung adenocarcinoma regions. Localized lung adenocarcinoma, a non-small cell lung cancer, affected the donors. The CDR3 loop spans 16 amino acids. From germline, CDR1 is MNHNS and CDR2 SASEGT. V shed 5 bases, J shed 2 bases, and the junction held 7 bases outside the gene matches. One entry per CDR3 protein results from TCRdb running MiXCR on the PCR reads. The sample carries some 25,000 distinct CDR3 sequences, approximately 51% recorded once. Specimen: CD8+ T cells from the center of a lung tumor. This receptor was obtained from a male donor with lung adenocarcinoma. The CD4 and CD8 labels of this study may be unreliable. The chain employs TRBV6-1 and TRBJ1-4; TRBD1 matches 8 bases. CDR3 amino acids: CASSMTGVMTNEKLFF. The CDR3 DNA is TGTGCCAGCAGTATGACAGGGGTGATGACTAATGAAAAACTGTTTTTT.